A single sample gave rise to the 9 T cell receptor beta chains below, sequenced in a study of blood T cell repertoires in COVID-19. Sequencing used immunoSEQ multiplex PCR; TCRdb keeps in-frame clones, though not all of them. The sample lists 200,000 to 250,000 clones, approximately 90% occurring once. The sequenced sample consisted of PBMCs or T cells enriched from blood (not recorded which). The source is a man aged 25-40 years who had recovered from COVID-19.

V is TRBV7-2 and J is TRBJ1-4, with D uncertain. The V and J ends lost 5 bases and 0 bases respectively, with 10 bases between them. Germline lookup yields CDR1 SGHTA and CDR2 FQGNSA. This CDR3 contains 15 residues. CDR3 protein: CASSPRATTNEKLFF. CDR3 coding DNA: TGTGCCAGCAGCCCGCGCGCCACAACTAATGAAAAACTGTTTTTT.

The chain combines TRBV3-1 (or the pseudogene TRBV3-2) with TRBJ2-3; TRBD2 matches at 8 bases. The CDR3 covers 17 residues. With 1 base clipped from V and 2 bases from J, the junction kept 8 bases outside the gene matches. Germline V lookup: CDR1 LGHDT, CDR2 YNNKEL (reference sequence). CDR3 DNA sequence: TGTGCCAGCAGCCAAGTACGCGGGAGGCCTGACACAGATACGCAGTATTTT. Translated, it gives CASSQVRGRPDTDTQYF.

The chain joins TRBV6-5 to TRBJ2-5; the match to TRBD2 covers 10 bases. This CDR3 is 13 amino acids long. After removal of 11 bases from V and 2 bases from J, the junction contained 5 bases not matched to a gene. Germline lookup yields CDR1 MNHEY and CDR2 SVGAGI. DNA of the CDR3: TGTGCCGTGAAACTAGCGGGACAAGAGACCCAGTACTTC. Its translation is CAVKLAGQETQYF.

The sample holds a few counts of this clone. This chain links TRBV7-8 with TRBJ2-1; the D gene is possibly TRBD1 (5 bases). The CDR3 runs 14 residues. V was shortened by 8 bases and J by 8 bases, with 19 bases between the two germline ends. In germline, CDR1 is SGHVS, CDR2 FQNEAQ. This chain's CDR3 is CASRIYPGNHEQFF. CDR3 DNA sequence: TGTGCCAGCCGTATATATCCAGGGAACCATGAGCAGTTCTTC.

The chain is built from TRBV19 and TRBJ1-1; D is possibly TRBD1 (6 bases). From germline, CDR1 is LNHDA and CDR2 SQIVND (reference sequence). This CDR3 spans 17 amino acids. The V end was cut by 7 bases, the J end by 0 bases, with 21 bases between. CDR3 coding DNA: TGTGCCAGTATTCCCGCGGGGGCTGTTACAGTGAACACTGAAGCTTTCTTT. This encodes CASIPAGAVTVNTEAFF.

This clone has a handful of counts. V and J are TRBV7-9 and TRBJ1-5; D not resolved. Germline CDR1 reads SEHNR; CDR2 reads FQNEAQ (reference sequence). The CDR3 totals 15 residues. V lost 1 base and J 3 bases, leaving 10 bases between the germline ends. The CDR3 DNA reads TGTGCCAGCAGCTTAGGGTCGGGAGTCAATCAGCCCCAGCATTTT. Residues: CASSLGSGVNQPQHF.

The chain is built from TRBV10-2 and TRBJ2-7; D is unclear. This CDR3 comprises 13 residues. Per germline, CDR1 WSHSY and CDR2 SAAADI. Trimming took off 0 bases at V and 7 bases at J, with 10 bases between the two ends. The CDR3 DNA reads as TGCGCCAGCAGTGAGTCCGGCGGCTCGGAGCAGTACTTC. This translates into CASSESGGSEQYF.

The gene calls are TRBV7-8 and TRBJ2-3; 10 bases fit TRBD1. The germline V gene encodes CDR1 SGHVS and CDR2 FQNEAQ. V trimming: 5 bases; J trimming: 1 base; junction bases outside the gene matches: 12. This CDR3 is built from 18 residues. The CDR3 region has the DNA TGTGCCAGCAGCGACCGGGACAGGGGCCCAGAGGGCACAGATACGCAGTATTTT. It translates to CASSDRDRGPEGTDTQYF.

The chain employs TRBV5-1 and TRBJ2-3; D is unclear. The V gene's germline CDR1 is SGHRS and CDR2 YFSETQ. This CDR3 region has 13 residues. Trimming cost V 0 bases and J 13 bases, with 15 bases left between them. The CDR3 here is CASSLAWPRLKYF. DNA of the CDR3: TGCGCCAGCAGCTTGGCGTGGCCCAGGCTTAAGTATTTT.